These 4 T cell receptor beta chains were all obtained from the same sample, sequenced in a study of T cell repertoires in cytomegalovirus infection. TCRdb reanalysed the reads using MiXCR and keeps one entry per CDR3 protein. The data show some 200,000 distinct CDR3 sequences, with 8.5% to 10% seen just once and about 4.2% held by the top ten. Sample: PBMCs. Receptors originate from a human donor in good health (CMV status not recorded). Some clones in this sample may be carry-over from other donors' samples.

This clonotype was observed a few times. The rearrangement joins TRBV19 to TRBJ2-1; D unresolved. V lost 6 bases and J 9 bases, leaving 18 bases between the germline ends. Looked up from germline, CDR1 is LNHDA and CDR2 is SQIVND (reference sequence). The CDR3 runs 14 residues. The CDR3 protein is CASSFPVGSGEQFF. Here the CDR3 DNA reads TGTGCCAGTAGCTTTCCTGTCGGGTCGGGTGAGCAGTTCTTC. Full variable domain (remainder filled in from reference TRBV19 and TRBJ2-1): DGGITQSPKYLFRKEGQNVTLSCEQNLNHDAMYWYRQDPGQGLRLIYYSQIVNDFQKGDIAEGYSVSREKKESFPLTVTSAQKNPTAFYLCASSFPVGSGEQFFGPGTRLTVL.

CDR3 amino acids: CSAAPTQGGSNQPQHF. CDR3 DNA: TGCAGTGCTGCTCCGACTCAGGGGGGAAGCAATCAGCCCCAGCATTTT. The chain is built from TRBV20-1 and TRBJ1-5, with 7 bases fitting TRBD1. CDR3 size: 16 residues. Trimming removed 5 bases from V and 1 base from J; junction bases left unmatched: 11. Germline CDR1 is DFQATT and CDR2 is SNEGSKA (reference sequence).

This clonotype was recorded at least ten times. The DNA for the CDR3 is TGCAGTGCGAGCCAACAGGGGTACACAGATACGCAGTATTTT. Protein: CSASQQGYTDTQYF. J is TRBJ2-3 and V is TRBV20-1, with 7 bases that match TRBD1. Germline V gene sequence: CDR1 DFQATT, CDR2 SNEGSKA (reference sequence). V lost 6 bases and J lost 2; bases outside the gene matches: 8. The CDR3 covers 14 residues.

CDR3 loop: CASSTWTSGSGEQYF. DNA for the CDR3: TGTGCCAGCAGCACGTGGACTAGCGGGAGTGGCGAGCAGTACTTC. V is TRBV5-4 and J is TRBJ2-7; 13 bases match TRBD2. Germline V gene lookup returns CDR1 SGHNT and CDR2 YYREEE (reference sequence). The CDR3 is 15 amino acids. Losses at the gene ends were 4 bases for V and 6 bases for J; bases not matched to a gene: 7.